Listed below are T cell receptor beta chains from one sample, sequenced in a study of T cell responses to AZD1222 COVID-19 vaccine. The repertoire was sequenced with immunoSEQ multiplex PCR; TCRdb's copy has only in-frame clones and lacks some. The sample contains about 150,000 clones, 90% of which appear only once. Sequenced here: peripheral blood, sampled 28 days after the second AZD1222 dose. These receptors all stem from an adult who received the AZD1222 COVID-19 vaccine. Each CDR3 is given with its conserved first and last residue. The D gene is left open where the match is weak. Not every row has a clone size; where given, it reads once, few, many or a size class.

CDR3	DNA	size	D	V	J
CAWSVHRGAWANVLTF	TGTGCCTGGAGTGTCCACAGGGGAGCCTGGGCCAACGTCCTGACTTTC	.	TRBD1	TRBV30	TRBJ2-6
CASSKQGDGYTF	TGTGCCAGCAGCAAACAGGGGGACGGCTACACCTTC	.	.	TRBV21-1	TRBJ1-2
CASSLNGDRGQTIYF	TGTGCCAGCAGCTTAAACGGCGACAGGGGGCAGACCATATATTTT	.	TRBD1	TRBV7-2	TRBJ1-3
CASSLDPGNEQFF	TGCGCCAGCAGCTTGGATCCCGGCAATGAGCAGTTCTTC	.	.	TRBV5-1	TRBJ2-1
CSVGQGYVSGANVLTF	TGCAGCGTTGGACAGGGGTATGTCTCTGGGGCCAACGTCCTGACTTTC	.	TRBD1	TRBV29-1	TRBJ2-6
CASSHTGISGANVLTF	TGTGCCAGCAGTCACACAGGCATCTCTGGGGCCAACGTCCTGACTTTC	once	.	TRBV6-6	TRBJ2-6
CASSPQGNVVGYGYTF	TGTGCCAGCTCACCACAGGGCAACGTGGTCGGCTATGGCTACACCTTC	.	.	TRBV18	TRBJ1-2
CASSSDYTKQFF	TGTGCCAGCAGCTCGGACTATACTAAGCAGTTCTTC	once	.	TRBV6-2/TRBV6-3	TRBJ2-1
CASSLAGRAYGYTF	TGTGCCAGCAGCTTAGCGGGCAGGGCGTATGGCTACACCTTC	.	.	TRBV7-9	TRBJ1-2
CASSYMGSGNEQFF	TGTGCCAGCAGTTATATGGGTAGCGGGAATGAGCAGTTCTTC	.	TRBD2	TRBV6-2/TRBV6-3	TRBJ2-1
CAISDRTIGVEQYF	TGTGCCATCAGTGATAGGACTATCGGAGTCGAGCAGTACTTC	.	.	TRBV10-3	TRBJ2-7
CASSYGWGGEQYF	TGTGCCAGCAGTTACGGGTGGGGAGGTGAGCAGTACTTC	.	.	TRBV6-6	TRBJ2-7
CASSYSPDRGYNEQFF	TGTGCCAGCAGTTACTCCCCGGACAGGGGGTACAATGAGCAGTTCTTC	.	TRBD1	TRBV6-5	TRBJ2-1
CAWNRFNEPQHF	TGTGCCTGGAACAGGTTTAATGAGCCCCAGCATTTT	.	.	TRBV30	TRBJ1-5
CASSLIAGSSYNEQFF	TGCGCCAGCAGCTTGATAGCGGGGAGCTCCTACAATGAGCAGTTCTTC	.	TRBD2	TRBV5-1	TRBJ2-1
CAWSPPPGFYEQYF	TGTGCCTGGAGTCCTCCCCCGGGGTTCTACGAGCAGTACTTC	few	.	TRBV30	TRBJ2-7
CASHKSSYNSPLHF	TGTGCCAGCCATAAAAGCTCCTATAATTCACCCCTCCACTTT	.	.	TRBV5-6	TRBJ1-6
CASSAQGSGNQPQHF	TGTGCCAGCTCAGCCCAGGGGTCGGGCAATCAGCCCCAGCATTTT	.	.	TRBV18	TRBJ1-5
CASSGTGDQPQHF	TGTGCCAGCAGCGGGACAGGGGATCAGCCCCAGCATTTT	.	TRBD1	TRBV12-3/TRBV12-4	TRBJ1-5
CASRGGQLTSYEQCF	TGTGCCAGCAGGGGAGGACAGCTAACTTCCTACGAGCAGTGCTTC	.	.	TRBV27	TRBJ2-7
CATSGAPNTEAFF	TGCGCCACCTCGGGGGCTCCGAACACTGAAGCTTTCTTT	.	.	TRBV5-1	TRBJ1-1
CASSMRGQRIHEQYF	TGTGCCAGCAGCATGAGGGGACAGAGAATCCACGAGCAGTACTTC	.	TRBD1	TRBV7-2	TRBJ2-7
CASSGGTGAYNEQFF	TGCGCCAGCAGCGGCGGGACAGGGGCCTACAATGAGCAGTTCTTC	.	TRBD1	TRBV5-1	TRBJ2-1
CASSKDRNQEKLFF	TGTGCCAGCAGTAAAGACAGAAATCAAGAAAAACTGTTTTTT	.	.	TRBV28	TRBJ1-4
CASIPAATYGYTF	TGTGCCAGCATCCCAGCCGCGACTTATGGCTACACCTTC	.	.	TRBV28	TRBJ1-2
CASSLIGRRDNSPLHF	TGCGCCAGCAGCTTGATCGGCCGCCGCGATAATTCACCCCTCCACTTT	.	.	TRBV5-1	TRBJ1-6
CASSNNPGRESSPLHF	TGTGCCAGCAGCAACAATCCGGGACGTGAAAGTTCACCCCTCCACTTT	.	.	TRBV7-6	TRBJ1-6
CASSSYPMGGSGQETQYF	TGTGCCAGCAGCTCCTACCCAATGGGGGGTAGCGGCCAAGAGACCCAGTACTTC	.	.	TRBV7-2	TRBJ2-5
CASSHSSGDRETQYF	TGTGCCAGCAGCCACTCTAGCGGAGATCGGGAGACCCAGTACTTC	few	TRBD2	TRBV3-1/TRBV3-2	TRBJ2-5
CASSEAFSDQETQYF	TGTGCCAGCAGTGAAGCATTTTCAGATCAAGAGACCCAGTACTTC	.	.	TRBV6-1	TRBJ2-5
CASRPGQGDYGYTF	TGTGCCAGCAGGCCGGGACAGGGTGACTATGGCTACACCTTC	.	TRBD1	TRBV6-6	TRBJ1-2
CAWSVGSGSEAFF	TGTGCCTGGAGTGTAGGTTCCGGGTCCGAAGCTTTCTTT	.	.	TRBV30	TRBJ1-1
CACWGGGYTF	TGTGCCTGTTGGGGGGGTGGCTACACCTTC	.	.	TRBV30	TRBJ1-2
CASSKYVRGSIGPSCGYTF	TGTGCCAGCAGCAAGTATGTGCGGGGGAGCATAGGGCCCTCATGTGGCTACACCTTC	.	.	TRBV21-1	TRBJ1-2
CASGTRGGNTIYF	TGTGCCAGCGGCACTCGGGGAGGAAACACCATATATTTT	.	.	TRBV28	TRBJ1-3
CASSFQGSGEQYF	TGTGCCAGCAGTTTCCAGGGTTCAGGGGAGCAGTACTTC	.	.	TRBV12-3/TRBV12-4	TRBJ2-7
CASRQGIGSYNSPLHF	TGTGCCAGCCGACAGGGGATAGGGTCCTATAATTCACCCCTCCACTTT	.	TRBD1	TRBV27	TRBJ1-6
CAWTGEPYEQYF	TGTGCCTGGACAGGGGAGCCCTACGAGCAGTACTTC	.	.	TRBV30	TRBJ2-7
CASSLAGTQSSPLHF	TGTGCCAGCAGCTTGGCCGGGACCCAGAGTTCACCCCTCCACTTT	.	.	TRBV5-8	TRBJ1-6
CASSLPAGQSRQPQHF	TGTGCCAGCAGTCTCCCAGCCGGACAGTCTCGTCAGCCCCAGCATTTT	few	.	TRBV28	TRBJ1-5
CASSLSLGQAGELFF	TGTGCCAGCAGTTTAAGTTTGGGACAGGCCGGGGAGCTGTTTTTT	.	TRBD1	TRBV28	TRBJ2-2
CASTPLSVGVIYGYTF	TGTGCCAGCACCCCTTTATCTGTAGGCGTTATCTATGGCTACACCTTC	.	.	TRBV28	TRBJ1-2